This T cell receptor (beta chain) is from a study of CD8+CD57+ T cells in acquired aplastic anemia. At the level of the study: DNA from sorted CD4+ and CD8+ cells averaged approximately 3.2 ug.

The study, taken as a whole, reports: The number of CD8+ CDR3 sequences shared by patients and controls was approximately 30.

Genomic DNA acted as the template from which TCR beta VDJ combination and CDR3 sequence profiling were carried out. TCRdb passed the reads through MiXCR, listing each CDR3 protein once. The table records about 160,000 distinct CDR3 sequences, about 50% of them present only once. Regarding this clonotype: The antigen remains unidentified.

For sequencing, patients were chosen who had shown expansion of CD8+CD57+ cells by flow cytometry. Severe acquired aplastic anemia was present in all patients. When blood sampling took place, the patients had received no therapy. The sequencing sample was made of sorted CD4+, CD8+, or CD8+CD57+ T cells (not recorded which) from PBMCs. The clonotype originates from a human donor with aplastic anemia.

DNA for the CDR3: TGCAGTGCTCGGAGTGATACGCAGTATTTT. It yields the protein CSARSDTQYF. The chain uses TRBV20-1 and TRBJ2-3; D remains unclear. Germline loops: CDR1 DFQATT, CDR2 SNEGSKA (reference sequence). The CDR3 length is 10 residues. Trimming stripped 5 bases from V and 6 bases from J, with 6 bases between.